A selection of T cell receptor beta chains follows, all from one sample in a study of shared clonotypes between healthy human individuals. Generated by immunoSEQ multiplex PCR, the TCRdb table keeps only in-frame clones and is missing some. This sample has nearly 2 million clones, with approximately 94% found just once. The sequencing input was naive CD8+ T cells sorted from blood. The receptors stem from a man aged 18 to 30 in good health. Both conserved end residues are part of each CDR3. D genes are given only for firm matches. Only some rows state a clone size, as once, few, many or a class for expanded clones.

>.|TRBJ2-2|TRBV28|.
CASSLPPAGTGELFF
TGTGCCAGCAGCCTGCCCCCGGCGGGCACCGGGGAGCTGTTTTTT
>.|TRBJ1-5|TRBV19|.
CASSVIGVGSNQPQHF
TGTGCCAGTAGTGTAATCGGGGTAGGTAGCAATCAGCCCCAGCATTTT
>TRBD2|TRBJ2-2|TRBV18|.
CASSPDISGRRGPGELFF
TGTGCCAGCTCACCAGACATCAGCGGGAGGAGGGGGCCCGGGGAGCTGTTTTTT
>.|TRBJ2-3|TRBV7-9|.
CASGSGSGTDTQYF
TGTGCCAGCGGGTCAGGTTCTGGCACAGATACGCAGTATTTT
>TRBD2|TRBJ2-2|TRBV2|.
CASTGGSGTGELFF
TGTGCCAGCACCGGGGGGTCAGGCACCGGGGAGCTGTTTTTT
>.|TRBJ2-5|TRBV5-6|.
CASSLSWVGVGTQYF
TGTGCCAGCAGCTTGAGTTGGGTGGGAGTTGGGACCCAGTACTTC
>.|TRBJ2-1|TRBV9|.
CASSVAGTGGEQFF
TGTGCCAGCAGCGTAGCTGGGACCGGCGGTGAGCAGTTCTTC
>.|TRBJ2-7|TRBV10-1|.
CASSESGGLSYEQYF
TGCGCCAGCAGTGAGTCCGGCGGGTTATCCTACGAGCAGTACTTC
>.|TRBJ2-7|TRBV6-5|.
CASSPGSYEQYF
TGTGCCAGCAGTCCCGGGAGCTACGAGCAGTACTTC
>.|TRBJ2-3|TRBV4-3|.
CASSQGPGNADTQYF
TGCGCCAGCAGCCAAGGCCCCGGGAACGCAGATACGCAGTATTTT
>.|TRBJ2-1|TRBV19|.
CASSTHTGGLYNEQFF
TGTGCCAGTAGTACTCACACTGGGGGGCTCTACAATGAGCAGTTCTTC
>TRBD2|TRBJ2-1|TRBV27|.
CASSFRGLAAGEHYNEQFF
TGTGCCAGCAGTTTCAGGGGACTAGCGGCAGGGGAACACTACAATGAGCAGTTCTTC
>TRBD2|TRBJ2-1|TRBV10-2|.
CASSEWAGGRDEQFF
TGCGCCAGCAGTGAGTGGGCGGGAGGCAGAGATGAGCAGTTCTTC
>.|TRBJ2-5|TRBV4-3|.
CASSQVYRGGIQETQYF
TGCGCCAGCAGCCAAGTTTATAGAGGGGGAATTCAAGAGACCCAGTACTTC
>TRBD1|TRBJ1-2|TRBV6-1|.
CASSEIQGAGYTF
TGTGCCAGCAGTGAAATACAGGGGGCGGGCTACACCTTC
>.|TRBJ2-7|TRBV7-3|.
CASSLDPGSPYEQYF
TGTGCCAGCAGCCTCGATCCTGGCAGTCCCTACGAGCAGTACTTC
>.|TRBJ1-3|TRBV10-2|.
CASSDGLSGNTIYF
TGCGCCAGCAGTGACGGCCTCTCTGGAAACACCATATATTTT
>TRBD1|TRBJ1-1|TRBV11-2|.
CASSLALGTDTEAFF
TGTGCCAGCAGCTTAGCCCTCGGGACAGACACTGAAGCTTTCTTT
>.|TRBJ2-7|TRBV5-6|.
CASSEIGYEQYF
TGTGCCAGCAGCGAGATAGGCTACGAGCAGTACTTC
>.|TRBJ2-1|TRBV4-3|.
CASSQDSEGPHYNEQFF
TGCGCCAGCAGCCAAGATTCCGAGGGGCCTCACTACAATGAGCAGTTCTTC
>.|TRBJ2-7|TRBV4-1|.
CASSQGKTYEQYF
TGCGCCAGCAGCCAGGGCAAGACCTACGAGCAGTACTTC
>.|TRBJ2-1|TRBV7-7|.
CASSPGLGDSYNEQFF
TGTGCTAGCAGCCCCGGGCTGGGGGATTCATACAATGAGCAGTTCTTC
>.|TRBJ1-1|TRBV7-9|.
CASSLVGGVDPEAFF
TGTGCCAGCAGCTTAGTCGGTGGGGTCGACCCTGAAGCTTTCTTT
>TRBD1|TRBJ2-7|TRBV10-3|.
CAITSTGTGAYEQYF
TGTGCCATCACCTCAACCGGGACAGGCGCCTACGAGCAGTACTTC
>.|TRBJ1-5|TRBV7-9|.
CASSLGAEYSNQPQHF
TGTGCCAGCAGCTTAGGGGCCGAATATAGCAATCAGCCCCAGCATTTT
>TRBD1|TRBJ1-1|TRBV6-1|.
CASWGQMNTEAFF
TGTGCCAGTTGGGGACAGATGAACACTGAAGCTTTCTTT
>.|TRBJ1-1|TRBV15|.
CATSRAPRGVFF
TGTGCCACCAGCAGAGCACCTAGGGGGGTTTTCTTT
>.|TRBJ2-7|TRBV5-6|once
CASSSTLASYEQYF
TGTGCCAGCAGCTCCACCTTGGCCTCCTACGAGCAGTACTTC
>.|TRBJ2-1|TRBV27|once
CASSLNSPYEENNEQFF
TGTGCCAGCAGTTTAAATAGCCCCTACGAGGAAAACAATGAGCAGTTCTTC
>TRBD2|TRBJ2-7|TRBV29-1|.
CSVRSGESYEQYF
TGCAGCGTGCGGAGCGGGGAGTCCTACGAGCAGTACTTC
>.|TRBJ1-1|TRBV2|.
CASGGAPWAEAFF
TGTGCCAGCGGCGGAGCCCCGTGGGCTGAAGCTTTCTTT
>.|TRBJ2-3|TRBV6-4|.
CASSQQGLTDTQYF
TGTGCCAGCAGCCAACAGGGTCTCACAGATACGCAGTATTTT
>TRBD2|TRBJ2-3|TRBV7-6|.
CASSLARLIWGGLRNRTDTQYF
TGTGCCAGCAGCTTAGCGAGGCTCATTTGGGGGGGTCTACGAAATCGCACAGATACGCAGTATTTT
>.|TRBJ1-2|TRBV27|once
CASSLSGANYGYTF
TGTGCCAGCAGTTTATCAGGGGCTAACTATGGCTACACCTTC
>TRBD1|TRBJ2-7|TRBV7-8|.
CASSWDRGAYEQYF
TGTGCCAGCAGCTGGGACAGGGGGGCCTACGAGCAGTACTTC
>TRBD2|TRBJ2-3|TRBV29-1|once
CSVEGLAGDDTDTQYF
TGCAGCGTTGAAGGACTAGCGGGGGACGACACAGATACGCAGTATTTT